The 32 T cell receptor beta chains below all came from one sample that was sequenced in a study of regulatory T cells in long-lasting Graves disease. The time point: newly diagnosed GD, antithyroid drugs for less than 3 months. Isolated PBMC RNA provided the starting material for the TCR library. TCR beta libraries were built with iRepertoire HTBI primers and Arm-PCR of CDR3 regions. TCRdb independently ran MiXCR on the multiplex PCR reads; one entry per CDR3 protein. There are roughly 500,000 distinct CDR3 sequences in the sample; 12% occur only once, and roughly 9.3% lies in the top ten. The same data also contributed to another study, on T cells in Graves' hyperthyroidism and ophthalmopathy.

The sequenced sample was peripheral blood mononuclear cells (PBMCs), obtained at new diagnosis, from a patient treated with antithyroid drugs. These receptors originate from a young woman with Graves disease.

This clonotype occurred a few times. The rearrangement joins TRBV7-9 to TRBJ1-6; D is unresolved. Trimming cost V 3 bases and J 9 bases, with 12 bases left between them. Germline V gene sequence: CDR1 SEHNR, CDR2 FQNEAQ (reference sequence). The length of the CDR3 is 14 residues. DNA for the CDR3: TGTGCCAGCAGCTTTTGGGCAGCCGGTTCACCCCTCCACTTT. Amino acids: CASSFWAAGSPLHF.

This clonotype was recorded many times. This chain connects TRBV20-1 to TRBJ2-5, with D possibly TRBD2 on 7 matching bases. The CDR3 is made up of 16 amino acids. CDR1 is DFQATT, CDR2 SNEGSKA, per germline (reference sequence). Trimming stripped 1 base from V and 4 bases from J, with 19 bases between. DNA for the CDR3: TGCAGTGCTAGAGCCCCGGGGGGCGTATGGAGAGAGACCCAGTACTTC. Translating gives CSARAPGGVWRETQYF.

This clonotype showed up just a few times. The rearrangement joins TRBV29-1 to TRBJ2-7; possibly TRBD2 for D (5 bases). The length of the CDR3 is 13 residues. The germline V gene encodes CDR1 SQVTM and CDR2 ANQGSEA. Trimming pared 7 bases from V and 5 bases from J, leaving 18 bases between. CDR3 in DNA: TGCAGCGGCGGAGAGGGTACGGGTAACGAGCAGTACTTC. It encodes CSGGEGTGNEQYF.

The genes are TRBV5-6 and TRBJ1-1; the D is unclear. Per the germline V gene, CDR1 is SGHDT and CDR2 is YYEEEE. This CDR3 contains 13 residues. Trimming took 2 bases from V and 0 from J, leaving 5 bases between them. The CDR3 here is CASSFILNTEAFF. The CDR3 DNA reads TGTGCCAGCAGCTTTATACTGAACACTGAAGCTTTCTTT.

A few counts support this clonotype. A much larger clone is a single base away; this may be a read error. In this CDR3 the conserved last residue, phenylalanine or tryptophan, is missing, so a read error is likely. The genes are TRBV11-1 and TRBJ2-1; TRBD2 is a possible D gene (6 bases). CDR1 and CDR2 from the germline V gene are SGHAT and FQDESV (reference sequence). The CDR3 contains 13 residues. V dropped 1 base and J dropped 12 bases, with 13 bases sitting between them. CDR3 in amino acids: CASSLGEGRGQFL. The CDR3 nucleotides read TGTGCCAGCAGCTTAGGAGAGGGGCGGGGGCAGTTCCTC.

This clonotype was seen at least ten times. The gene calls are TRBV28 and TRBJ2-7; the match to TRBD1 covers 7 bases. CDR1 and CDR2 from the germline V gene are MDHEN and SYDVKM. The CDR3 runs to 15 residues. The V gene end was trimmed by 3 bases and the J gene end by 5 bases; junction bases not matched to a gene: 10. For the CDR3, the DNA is TGTGCCAGCAGTTTGCCCGCCGCGACAGGGAACGAGCAGTACTTC. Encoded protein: CASSLPAATGNEQYF.

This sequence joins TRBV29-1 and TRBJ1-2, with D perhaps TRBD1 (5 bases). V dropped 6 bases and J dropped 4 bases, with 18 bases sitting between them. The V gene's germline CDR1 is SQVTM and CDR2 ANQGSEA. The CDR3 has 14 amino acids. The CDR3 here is CSVERGQISYGYTF. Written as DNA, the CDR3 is TGCAGCGTCGAACGGGGCCAAATATCCTATGGCTACACCTTC.

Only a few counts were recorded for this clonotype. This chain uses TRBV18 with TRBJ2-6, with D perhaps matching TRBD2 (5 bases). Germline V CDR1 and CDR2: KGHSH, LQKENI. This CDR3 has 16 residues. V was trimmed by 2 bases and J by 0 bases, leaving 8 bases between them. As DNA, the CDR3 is TGTGCCAGCTCACCAAGGACTTCCTCTGGGGCCAACGTCCTGACTTTC. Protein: CASSPRTSSGANVLTF.

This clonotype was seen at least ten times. For the CDR3, the DNA is TGTGCCAGCAGCACACCAAAGGGGCGGGGAGCCTTACAAGAGACCCAGTACTTC. This encodes CASSTPKGRGALQETQYF. The V call is TRBV7-2, the J call TRBJ2-5; maybe TRBD2 (6 bases). Germline V gene lookup returns CDR1 SGHTA and CDR2 FQGNSA. Trimming cost V 5 bases and J 2 bases, with 24 bases left between them. CDR3 size: 18 residues.

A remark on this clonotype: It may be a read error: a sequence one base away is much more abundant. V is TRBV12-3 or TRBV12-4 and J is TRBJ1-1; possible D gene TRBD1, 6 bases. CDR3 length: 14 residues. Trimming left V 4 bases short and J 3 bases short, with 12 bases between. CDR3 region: CASSSGHPDTEAFF. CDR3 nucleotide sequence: TGTGCCAGCAGTTCGGGACATCCGGACACTGAAGCTTTCTTT.

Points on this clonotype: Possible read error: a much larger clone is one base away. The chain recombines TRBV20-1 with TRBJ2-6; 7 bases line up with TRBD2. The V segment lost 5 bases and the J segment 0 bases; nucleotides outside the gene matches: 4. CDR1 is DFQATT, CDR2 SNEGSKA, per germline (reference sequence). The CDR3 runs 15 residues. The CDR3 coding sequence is TGCAGTGCTTGGGACTATTTCTCTGGGGCCAACGTCCTGACTTTC. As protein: CSAWDYFSGANVLTF.

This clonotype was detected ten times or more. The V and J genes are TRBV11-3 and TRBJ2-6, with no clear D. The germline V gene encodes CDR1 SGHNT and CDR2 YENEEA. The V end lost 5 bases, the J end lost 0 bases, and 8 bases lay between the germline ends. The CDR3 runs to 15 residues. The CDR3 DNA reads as TGTGCCAGCAGCCCAGACGGCTCTGGGGCCAACGTCCTGACTTTC. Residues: CASSPDGSGANVLTF.

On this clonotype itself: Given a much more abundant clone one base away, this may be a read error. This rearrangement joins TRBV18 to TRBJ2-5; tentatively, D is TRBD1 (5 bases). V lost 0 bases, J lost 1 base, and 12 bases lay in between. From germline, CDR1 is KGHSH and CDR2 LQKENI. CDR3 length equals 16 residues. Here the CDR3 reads CASSPPETELQETQYF. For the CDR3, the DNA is TGTGCCAGCTCACCACCCGAGACAGAGCTCCAAGAGACCCAGTACTTC.

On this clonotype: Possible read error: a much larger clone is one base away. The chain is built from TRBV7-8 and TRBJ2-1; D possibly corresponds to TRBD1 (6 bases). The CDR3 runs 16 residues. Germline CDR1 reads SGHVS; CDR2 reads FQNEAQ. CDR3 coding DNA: TGTACCAGCAGCCCTAGAACAGGGTACTCCTACAATGAGCAGTTCTTC. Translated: CTSSPRTGYSYNEQFF.

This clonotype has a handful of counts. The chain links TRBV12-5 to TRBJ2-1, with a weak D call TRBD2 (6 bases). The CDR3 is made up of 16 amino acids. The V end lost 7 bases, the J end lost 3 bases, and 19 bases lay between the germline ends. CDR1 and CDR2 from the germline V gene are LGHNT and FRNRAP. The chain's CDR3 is CASAGVAGGLYNEQFF. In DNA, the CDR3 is TGTGCTAGTGCCGGAGTAGCCGGGGGACTCTACAATGAGCAGTTCTTC.

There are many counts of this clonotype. The CDR3 nucleotides read TGTGCCATCAGTGAGTCGGGGGTTGGCTACACCTTC. Protein product: CAISESGVGYTF. The J gene is TRBJ1-2, the V gene TRBV10-3, with D maybe TRBD1 (5 bases). Germline CDR1 is ENHRY and CDR2 is SYGVKD. V was pared by 0 bases and J by 7 bases, with 6 bases between. CDR3 size: 12 residues.

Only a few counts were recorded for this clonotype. CDR3 protein: CASSEGLAGGPRETQYF. The CDR3 region has the DNA TGTGCCAGCAGTGAGGGACTAGCGGGAGGGCCACGAGAGACCCAGTACTTC. The chain couples TRBV2 to TRBJ2-3, with 16 bases lining up with TRBD2. Matching the DNA end better, TRBJ2-5 makes the J call doubtful. The length of the CDR3 is 17 residues. Looked up from germline, CDR1 is SNHLY and CDR2 is FYNNEI.

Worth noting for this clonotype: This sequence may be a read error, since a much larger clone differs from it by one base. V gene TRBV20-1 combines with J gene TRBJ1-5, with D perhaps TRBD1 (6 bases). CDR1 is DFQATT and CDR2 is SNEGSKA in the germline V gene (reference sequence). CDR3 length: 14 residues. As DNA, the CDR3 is TGCAGACACGTCGCCCGGAGGGGGAATCAGCCCCAGCATTTT. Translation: CRHVARRGNQPQHF.

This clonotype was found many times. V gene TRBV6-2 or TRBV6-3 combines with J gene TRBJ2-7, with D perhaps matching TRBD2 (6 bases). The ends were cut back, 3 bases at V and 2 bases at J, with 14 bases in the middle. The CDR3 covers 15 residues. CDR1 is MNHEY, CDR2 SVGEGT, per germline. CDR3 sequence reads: CASSYRWEATYEQYF. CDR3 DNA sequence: TGTGCCAGCAGTTATCGGTGGGAGGCAACCTACGAGCAGTACTTC.

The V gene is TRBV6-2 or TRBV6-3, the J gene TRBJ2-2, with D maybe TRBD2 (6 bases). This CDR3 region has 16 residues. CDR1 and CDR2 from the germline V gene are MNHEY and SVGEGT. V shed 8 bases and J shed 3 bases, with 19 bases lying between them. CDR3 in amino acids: CASGESSSADTGELFF. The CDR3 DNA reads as TGTGCCAGCGGTGAATCATCTAGCGCGGACACCGGGGAGCTGTTTTTT.

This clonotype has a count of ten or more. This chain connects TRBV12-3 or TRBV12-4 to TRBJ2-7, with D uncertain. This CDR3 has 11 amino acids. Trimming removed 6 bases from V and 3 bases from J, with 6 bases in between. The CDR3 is CASSLNYEQYF. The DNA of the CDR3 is TGTGCCAGCAGCCTTAACTACGAGCAGTACTTC.

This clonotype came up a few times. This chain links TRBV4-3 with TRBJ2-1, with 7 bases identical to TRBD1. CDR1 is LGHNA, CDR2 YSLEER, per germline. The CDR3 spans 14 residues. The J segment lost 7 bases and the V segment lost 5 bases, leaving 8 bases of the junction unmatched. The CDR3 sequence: CASSRSARGNEQFF. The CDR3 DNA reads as TGCGCCAGCAGCAGGTCGGCCAGGGGGAATGAGCAGTTCTTC.

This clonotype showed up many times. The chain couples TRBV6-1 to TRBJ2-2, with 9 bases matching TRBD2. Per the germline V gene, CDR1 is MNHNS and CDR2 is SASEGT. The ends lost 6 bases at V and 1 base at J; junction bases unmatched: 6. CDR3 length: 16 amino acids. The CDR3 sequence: CASRDSGRGNTGELFF. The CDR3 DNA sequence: TGTGCCAGCAGAGATAGCGGGAGAGGGAACACCGGGGAGCTGTTTTTT.

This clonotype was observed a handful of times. The CDR3 coding sequence is TGTGCCAGCAGCTTAAAAGGACAGGGGATCGAGCAGTACTTC. It is translated as CASSLKGQGIEQYF. The V call is TRBV7-6, the J call TRBJ2-7; 9 bases line up with TRBD1. Germline-derived CDR1 and CDR2 are SGHVS and FNYEAQ. The CDR3 totals 14 residues. V lost 2 bases, J lost 6 bases, and 5 bases stayed unmatched. Full variable domain (missing parts from reference TRBV7-6 and TRBJ2-7): GAGVSQSPRYKVTKRGQDVALRCDPISGHVSLYWYRQALGQGPEFLTYFNYEAQQDKSGLPNDRFSAERPEGSISTLTIQRTEQRDSAMYRCASSLKGQGIEQYFGPGTRLTVT.

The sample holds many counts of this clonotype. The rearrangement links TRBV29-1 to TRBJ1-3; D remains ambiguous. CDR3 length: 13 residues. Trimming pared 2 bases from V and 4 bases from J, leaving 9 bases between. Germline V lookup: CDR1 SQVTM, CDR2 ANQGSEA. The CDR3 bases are TGCAGCGTTGAATCCGGGTCCGGAAACACCATATATTTT. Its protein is CSVESGSGNTIYF.

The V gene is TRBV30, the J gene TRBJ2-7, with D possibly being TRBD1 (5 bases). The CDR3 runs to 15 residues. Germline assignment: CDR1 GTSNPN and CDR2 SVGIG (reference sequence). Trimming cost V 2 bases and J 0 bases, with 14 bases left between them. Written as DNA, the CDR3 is TGTGCCTGGAGTTTAGGGGTGGTTAGCTCCTACGAGCAGTACTTC. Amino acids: CAWSLGVVSSYEQYF.

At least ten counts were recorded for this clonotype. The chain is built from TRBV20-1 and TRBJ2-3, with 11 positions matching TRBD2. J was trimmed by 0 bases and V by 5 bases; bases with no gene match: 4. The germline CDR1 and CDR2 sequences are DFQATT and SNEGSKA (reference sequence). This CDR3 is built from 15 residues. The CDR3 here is CSALGTSGSTDTQYF. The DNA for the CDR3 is TGCAGTGCTCTGGGGACTAGCGGAAGCACAGATACGCAGTATTTT.

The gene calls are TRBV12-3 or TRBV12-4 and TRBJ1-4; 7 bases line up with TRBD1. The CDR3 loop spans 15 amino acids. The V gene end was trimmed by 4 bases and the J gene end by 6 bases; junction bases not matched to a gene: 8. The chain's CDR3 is CASSSTGDSDEKLFF. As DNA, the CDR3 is TGTGCCAGCAGTTCAACAGGGGATTCCGATGAAAAACTGTTTTTT.

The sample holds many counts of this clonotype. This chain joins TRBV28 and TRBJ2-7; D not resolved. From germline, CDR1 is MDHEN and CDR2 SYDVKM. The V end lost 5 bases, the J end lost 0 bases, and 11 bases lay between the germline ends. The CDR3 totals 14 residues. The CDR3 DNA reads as TGTGCCAGCAGTACCGGGCTTTCCTCCTACGAGCAGTACTTC. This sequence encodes CASSTGLSSYEQYF.

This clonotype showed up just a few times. The CDR3 protein is CASSYGVLDGTWNEQFF. The CDR3 DNA sequence: TGTGCCAGCAGTTACGGAGTACTAGACGGGACATGGAATGAGCAGTTCTTC. The V gene is TRBV6-5, the J gene TRBJ2-1, with TRBD1 as a possible D gene (6 bases). There are 17 residues in the CDR3. Germline CDR1 reads MNHEY; CDR2 reads SVGAGI. Trimming pared 2 bases from V and 7 bases from J, leaving 21 bases between.

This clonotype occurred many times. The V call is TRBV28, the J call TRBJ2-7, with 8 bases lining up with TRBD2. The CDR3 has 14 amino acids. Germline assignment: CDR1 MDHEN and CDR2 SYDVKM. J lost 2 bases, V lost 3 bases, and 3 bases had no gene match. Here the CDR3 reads CASSLTGGTYEQYF. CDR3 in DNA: TGTGCCAGCAGTTTGACGGGAGGGACCTACGAGCAGTACTTC.

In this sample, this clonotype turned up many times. The CDR3: CASSGPGIAWDQPQHF. DNA of the CDR3: TGTGCCAGCAGTGGTCCCGGGATAGCTTGGGATCAGCCCCAGCATTTT. This rearrangement joins TRBV6-1 to TRBJ1-5; D is undetermined. The CDR3 loop spans 16 amino acids. V lost 4 bases and J lost 5, with 18 bases in between. Germline V gene sequence: CDR1 MNHNS, CDR2 SASEGT.